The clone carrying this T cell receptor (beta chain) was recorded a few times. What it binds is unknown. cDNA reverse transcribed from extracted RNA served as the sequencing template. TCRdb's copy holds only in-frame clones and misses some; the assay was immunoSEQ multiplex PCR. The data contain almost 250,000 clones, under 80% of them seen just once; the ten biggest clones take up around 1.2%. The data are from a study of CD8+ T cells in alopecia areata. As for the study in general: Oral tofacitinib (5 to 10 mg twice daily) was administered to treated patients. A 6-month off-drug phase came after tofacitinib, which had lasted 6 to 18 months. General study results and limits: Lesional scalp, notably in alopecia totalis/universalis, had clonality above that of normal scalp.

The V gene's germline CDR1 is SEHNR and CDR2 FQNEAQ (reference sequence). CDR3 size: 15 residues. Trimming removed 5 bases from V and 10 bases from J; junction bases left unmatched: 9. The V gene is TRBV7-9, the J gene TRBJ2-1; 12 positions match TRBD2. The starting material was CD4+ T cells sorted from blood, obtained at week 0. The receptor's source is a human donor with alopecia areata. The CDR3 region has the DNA TGTGCCAGCAGCCACCCTAGCGGGGGGGCGGTAGAGCAGTTCTTC. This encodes CASSHPSGGAVEQFF.